This TCR beta chain was identified during a study of blood T cell repertoires in COVID-19. Looking at the study overall: Samples representing acute and convalescent COVID-19 were sourced from the United States, Italy and Spain. PBMCs, B-cell-depleted T cells, or T cells were the source of the cDNA or gDNA that made up the material.

The CDR3 is made up of 14 amino acids. The germline CDR1 and CDR2 sequences are MNHNY and SVGAGI (reference sequence). Trimming removed 2 bases at V and 8 bases at J, with 10 bases between. Patients at the Seattle site were enrolled during active infection and followed longitudinally. This clone was seen only once. Under the authors' procedure: Estimated nucleated cell counts came from reference gene primer amplification. TCRdb keeps only in-frame clones here, not all; method: immunoSEQ multiplex PCR. V and J calls and clone size are those listed in that table; D and trimming were worked out from the DNA. The table records roughly 60,000 clones, around 77% of them present only once.

The sample was peripheral blood. The TCR originated in a woman aged 70 to 79 with COVID-19, enrolled during active disease. This chain links TRBV6-6 with TRBJ1-6; a weak D match, TRBD1 (6 bases). CDR3 residues: CASSYRGGDSPLHF. Written as DNA, the CDR3 is TGTGCCAGCAGTTACAGGGGGGGGGATTCACCCCTCCACTTT.